The sequence of this T cell receptor beta chain was determined in a study of CD8+CD57+ T cells in acquired aplastic anemia. Looking at the study overall: Yields of DNA that came from sorted CD4+ and CD8+ cells averaged roughly 3.2 ug. Overall study findings and caveats: The same twenty-nine CD8+ CDR3 sequences occurred in patients and in controls.

Selection for sequencing was limited to patients who had shown CD8+CD57+ cell expansion by flow cytometry. V gave up 6 bases and J gave up 0 bases, with 15 bases separating them. The CDR3 extends over 16 amino acids. Germline V gene lookup returns CDR1 MRHNA and CDR2 SNTAGT. TCR beta VDJ and CDR3 profiling used genomic DNA as template. Each CDR3 protein gets one entry after TCRdb re-called the reads with MiXCR. The repertoire consists of a few hundred thousand distinct CDR3 sequences, with 65% to 90% occurring once and the leading ten covering approximately 40%. To note about this clonotype: Its antigen is unidentified.

This rearrangement joins TRBV6-4 to TRBJ1-3, with D perhaps matching TRBD1 (6 bases). This receptor was obtained from a human donor with aplastic anemia. Sequencing was carried out using sorted CD4+, CD8+, or CD8+CD57+ T cells (not recorded which) from PBMCs. The CDR3: CASRRAGAYSGNTIYF. For the CDR3, the DNA is TGTGCCAGCAGAAGGGCAGGGGCCTACTCTGGAAACACCATATATTTT.